The source of this T cell receptor beta chain is a study of blood T cell repertoires in COVID-19. Study overall: Collection of acute and convalescent COVID-19 samples took place in the United States, Italy and Spain. Sources were T cells, B-cell-depleted T cells, or PBMCs; the material itself was cDNA or gDNA.

This clone was picked up one time. Original processing notes: By means of reference gene primer amplification, nucleated cell counts were estimated. Method: immunoSEQ multiplex PCR; TCRdb's copy keeps in-frame clones and lacks some. V and J calls and clone size come straight from that table; D and trimming were deduced from the DNA. The sample lists just under 80,000 clones; approximately 88% were seen once. Per the germline V gene, CDR1 is LGHDT and CDR2 is YNNKEL (reference sequence). Trimming left V 0 bases short and J 2 bases short, with 17 bases between. CDR3 length: 17 amino acids. The receptor comes from a human donor in a cohort sampled during active COVID-19. The genes are TRBV3-1 (or the pseudogene TRBV3-2) and TRBJ2-7; D gene unclear. Material: peripheral blood. The CDR3 sequence is CASSQDQIDNFTYEQYF. Here the CDR3 DNA reads TGTGCCAGCAGCCAAGATCAAATTGACAATTTTACCTACGAGCAGTACTTC.